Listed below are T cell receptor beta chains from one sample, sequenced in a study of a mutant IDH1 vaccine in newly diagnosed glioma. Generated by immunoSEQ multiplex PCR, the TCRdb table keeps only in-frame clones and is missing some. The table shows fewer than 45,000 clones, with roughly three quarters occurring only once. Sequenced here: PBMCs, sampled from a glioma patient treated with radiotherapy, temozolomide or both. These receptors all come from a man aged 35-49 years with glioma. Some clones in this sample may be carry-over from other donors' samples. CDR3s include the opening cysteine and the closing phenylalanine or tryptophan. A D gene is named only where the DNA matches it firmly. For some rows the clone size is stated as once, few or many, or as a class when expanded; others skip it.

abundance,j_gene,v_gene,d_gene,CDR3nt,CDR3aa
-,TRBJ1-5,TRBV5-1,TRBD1,TGCGCCAGCAGCGTAGGGACAGCAAACAATCAGCCCCAGCATTTT,CASSVGTANNQPQHF
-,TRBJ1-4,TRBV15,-,TGTGCCACCTCCGGGGCTTCATGGGGAAAACTGTTTTTT,CATSGASWGKLFF
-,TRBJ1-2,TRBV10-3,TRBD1,TGTGCCATCAGTTCCACAGGGGGAGGCTACACCTTC,CAISSTGGGYTF
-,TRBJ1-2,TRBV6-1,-,TGTGCCGCCCTCCGGGGGCTTATTGGCGACGGCTACACCTTC,CAALRGLIGDGYTF
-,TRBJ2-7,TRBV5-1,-,TGCGCCAGCAGCTTGGCCAATGGGGTCGAGCAGTACTTC,CASSLANGVEQYF
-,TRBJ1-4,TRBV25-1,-,TGTGCCAGCAGTGAGGCGGGGTCGGGTGAAAAACTGTTTTTT,CASSEAGSGEKLFF
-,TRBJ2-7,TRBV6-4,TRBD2,TGTGCCAGCAGTGAATCGGGGGGGCAGCACGAGCAGTACTTC,CASSESGGQHEQYF
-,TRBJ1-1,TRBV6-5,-,TGTGCCAGCAGTTACAGAACCTCGGCGGTGAACACTGAAGCTTTCTTT,CASSYRTSAVNTEAFF
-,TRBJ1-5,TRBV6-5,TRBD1,TGTGCCAGCAGTACAGGACAGGGTTGGCAGCCCCAGCATTTT,CASSTGQGWQPQHF
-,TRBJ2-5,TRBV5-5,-,TGTGCCAGCAGCTTGGAGACCCAGTACTTC,CASSLETQYF
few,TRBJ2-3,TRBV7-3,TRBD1,TGTGCCAGCGTGGGACAGGGGCCTTCAGATACGCAGTATTTT,CASVGQGPSDTQYF
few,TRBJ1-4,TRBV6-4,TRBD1,TGTGCCAGCAGTGACGGGACAGGGGGTGAAAAACTGTTTTTT,CASSDGTGGEKLFF
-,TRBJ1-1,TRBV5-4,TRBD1,TGTGCCAGCAGCCCGAGGGACAGGGGGTACACTGAAGCTTTCTTT,CASSPRDRGYTEAFF
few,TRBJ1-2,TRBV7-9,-,TGTGCCAGCAGCCCGGGATCCTATGGCTACACCTTC,CASSPGSYGYTF
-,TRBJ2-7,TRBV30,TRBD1,TGTGCCTGGACCCGGGGACAGGGATACGAGCAGTACTTC,CAWTRGQGYEQYF
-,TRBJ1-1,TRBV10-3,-,TGTGCCATCAGTGGGGGACTGAGGAACACTGAAGCTTTCTTT,CAISGGLRNTEAFF
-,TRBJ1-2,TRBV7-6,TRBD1,TGTGCCAGCAGCGGTCGACAGGGGCGTAACTATGGCTACACCTTC,CASSGRQGRNYGYTF
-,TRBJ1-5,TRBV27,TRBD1,TGTGCCAGCAGCACCGGGACAGGGGGTCAGCCCCAGCATTTT,CASSTGTGGQPQHF
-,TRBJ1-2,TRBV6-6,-,TGTGCCGCCGAGGGTAGTAATAACTATGGCTACACCTTC,CAAEGSNNYGYTF
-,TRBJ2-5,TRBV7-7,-,TGTGCCAGCAGTCCAGGCGGTGGGGAGACCCAGTACTTC,CASSPGGGETQYF
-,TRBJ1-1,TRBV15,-,TGTGCCACCAGCAGAGATTACAGGGTGAACACTGAAGCTTTCTTT,CATSRDYRVNTEAFF
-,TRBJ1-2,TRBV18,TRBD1,TGTGCCAGCTCACCGGACAGGACTAGAGATGGCTACACCTTC,CASSPDRTRDGYTF
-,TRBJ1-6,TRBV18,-,TGTACCAGCTCACCACGAACGACAATGGGGGCGGATTCACCCCTCCACTTT,CTSSPRTTMGADSPLHF
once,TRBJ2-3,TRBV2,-,TGTGCCAGCAACCCGTCCGGTTTGAATACGCAGTATTTT,CASNPSGLNTQYF
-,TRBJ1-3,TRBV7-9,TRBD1,TGTGCCAGCGGTAGGACAGGTGCTGGAAACACCATATATTTT,CASGRTGAGNTIYF
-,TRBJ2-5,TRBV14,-,TGTGCCAGCAGCCAAGAGAAAGGGCGGCTTTGGGAGACCCAGTACTTC,CASSQEKGRLWETQYF
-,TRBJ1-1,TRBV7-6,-,TGTGCCAGCAGCTTAGTCCGGGGAAGTACTGAAGCTTTCTTT,CASSLVRGSTEAFF
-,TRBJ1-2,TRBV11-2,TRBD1,TGTGCCAGCAGCTTAGGAGGGGGCGACGGCGCCTACACCTTC,CASSLGGGDGAYTF
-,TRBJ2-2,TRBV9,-,TGTGCCAGCAGCGTAGACACAGCCGGGGAGCTGTTTTTT,CASSVDTAGELFF
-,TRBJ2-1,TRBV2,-,TGTGCCAGCAGGGGGTCAGGGCAGAGCTCCTACAATGAGCAGTTCTTC,CASRGSGQSSYNEQFF
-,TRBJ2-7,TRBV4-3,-,TGCGCCAGCAGCCAAGAGAACAGAATTCTCTACGAGCAGTACTTC,CASSQENRILYEQYF
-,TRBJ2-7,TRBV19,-,TGTGCCAGTAGTATAGGAGGCAGGGTGAGAGATGAGCAGTACTTC,CASSIGGRVRDEQYF
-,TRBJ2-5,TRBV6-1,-,TGTGCCAGCGGGGGGGGCGGCTGGGAGACCCAGTACTTC,CASGGGGWETQYF
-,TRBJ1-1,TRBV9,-,TGTGCCAGCAGCGTAGTGGGCTCGGCTTTCGGGGAGGCTTTCTTT,CASSVVGSAFGEAFF
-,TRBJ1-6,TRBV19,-,TGTGCCAGTAGTATCCCCTCCCGGGGGCCCTACTCCCTCCACTTT,CASSIPSRGPYSLHF
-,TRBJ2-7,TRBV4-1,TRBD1,TGCGCCAGCAGCCAAGGGACAGGCCCCTACGAGCAGTACTTC,CASSQGTGPYEQYF
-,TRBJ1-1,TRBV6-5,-,TGTGCCAGCAGATACCGAAGGAACACTGAAGCTTTCTTT,CASRYRRNTEAFF
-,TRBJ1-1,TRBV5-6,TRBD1,TGTGCCAGCAGCCCAAATACAGGGGATGAGGACACTGAAGCTTTCTTT,CASSPNTGDEDTEAFF
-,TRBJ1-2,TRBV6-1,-,TGTGCCAGCAGTGAAGTCGCGGTTTATGGCTACACCTTC,CASSEVAVYGYTF
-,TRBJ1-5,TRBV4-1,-,TGCGCCAGCAGCCAAGATCTCTTTCTGAGGGGTGACAATCAGCCCCAGCATTTT,CASSQDLFLRGDNQPQHF
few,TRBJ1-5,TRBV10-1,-,TGCGCCAGCAGTGAGTCCTCGACATCTTCTTTGAGCGAACAGCCCCAGCATTTT,CASSESSTSSLSEQPQHF
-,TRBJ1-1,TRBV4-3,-,TGCGCCAGCAGCCAAGATACGTGGAGCACTGAAGCTTTCTTT,CASSQDTWSTEAFF
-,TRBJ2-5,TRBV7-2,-,TGTGCCAGCAGCTCTAATCCCCCCAGGGCGCTGGGAGAGACCCAGTACTTC,CASSSNPPRALGETQYF
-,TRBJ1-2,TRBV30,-,TGTGCCTGGAATCTGGGCAGGGGCCCCTACACCTTC,CAWNLGRGPYTF
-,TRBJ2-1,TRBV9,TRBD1,TGTGCCAGCAGCGTGCGCCTCCCGGGACAGGGAATCTATGAGCAGTTCTTC,CASSVRLPGQGIYEQFF
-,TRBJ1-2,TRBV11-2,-,TGTGCCAGCAGCCCCGGGACTGCAGTCGCTAACTATGGCTACACCTTC,CASSPGTAVANYGYTF
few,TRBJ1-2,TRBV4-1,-,TGCGCCAGCAGCCCCCTGGGGAGCCTCCGCGGCTACACCTTC,CASSPLGSLRGYTF
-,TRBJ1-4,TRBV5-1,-,TGCGCCAGCAGCCCTGATGGCAGACGGGAAAAACTGTTTTTT,CASSPDGRREKLFF
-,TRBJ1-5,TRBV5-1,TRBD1,TGCGCCAGCAGCGAGGGACAGGGAAATCAGCCCCAGCATTTT,CASSEGQGNQPQHF
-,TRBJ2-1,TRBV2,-,TGTGCCAGCACCGGGACTCAATACAATGAGCAGTTCTTC,CASTGTQYNEQFF